This is a list of T cell receptor beta chains from one sample in a study of cytomegalovirus exposure and HLA in healthy donors. Clones were sequenced by immunoSEQ multiplex PCR, and TCRdb holds only the in-frame ones, with some missing. The repertoire holds about 160,000 clones, with 80% to 85% as singletons. Sequenced input: PBMCs. These receptors all stem from a man aged 30-40 years in good health and CMV-seronegative. Each CDR3 is given with its conserved first and last residue. D genes are given only for firm matches. The size entry is marked missing in some rows and otherwise reads once, few, many or a size class.

D gene	CDR3 length	V gene	J gene	clone size	CDR3 protein	CDR3 DNA
TRBD2	19	TRBV4-1	TRBJ2-3	-	CASSRQATSGRWGTDTQYF	TGCGCCAGCAGCCGGCAGGCAACTAGCGGGAGGTGGGGGACAGATACGCAGTATTTT
TRBD2	17	TRBV2	TRBJ2-7	-	CASSSLGAGAGSYEQYF	TGTGCCAGCAGTTCCCTGGGAGCGGGAGCTGGCTCCTACGAGCAGTACTTC
TRBD1	17	TRBV5-4	TRBJ2-6	few	CASSYGQGSSGANVLTF	TGTGCCAGCAGCTACGGACAGGGGAGCTCTGGGGCCAACGTCCTGACTTTC
TRBD2	20	TRBV9	TRBJ2-3	-	CASSLRTSGNRDPSTDTQYF	TGTGCCAGCAGCCTGAGGACTAGCGGGAACCGCGACCCTAGCACAGATACGCAGTATTTT
-	14	TRBV6-6	TRBJ2-7	-	CASSYGQGRVEQYF	TGTGCCAGCAGTTACGGGCAGGGGCGCGTCGAGCAGTACTTC
TRBD1	12	TRBV11-2	TRBJ2-7	-	CASSQGQYEQYF	TGTGCCAGCAGTCAGGGACAGTACGAGCAGTACTTC
TRBD1	14	TRBV6-5	TRBJ2-1	-	CASSWTGGDNEQFF	TGTGCCAGCAGTTGGACAGGGGGGGACAATGAGCAGTTCTTC
-	13	TRBV30	TRBJ2-7	-	CAWSVGGSYEQYF	TGTGCCTGGAGTGTCGGGGGATCGTACGAGCAGTACTTC
-	15	TRBV5-4	TRBJ1-4	-	CASSRGGATNEKLFF	TGTGCCAGCAGCCGCGGGGGGGCAACTAATGAAAAACTGTTTTTT
-	18	TRBV7-8	TRBJ2-4	-	CASSFFTTGILAKNIQYF	TGTGCCAGCAGCTTCTTCACTACAGGGATACTAGCCAAAAACATTCAGTACTTC
-	14	TRBV12-2	TRBJ1-1	-	CAQPDRGLGTEAFF	TGTGCTCAGCCGGACAGGGGGCTTGGGACTGAAGCTTTCTTT
TRBD1	13	TRBV4-1	TRBJ1-2	-	CASRPGTDYGYTF	TGCGCCAGCAGACCTGGGACAGATTATGGCTACACCTTC
TRBD1	16	TRBV11-2	TRBJ2-2	-	CASSLVGTGGTGELFF	TGTGCCAGCAGCTTAGTAGGGACAGGGGGTACCGGGGAGCTGTTTTTT
TRBD2	18	TRBV7-8	TRBJ2-1	-	CASSLWRFGRFVRGEQFF	TGTGCCAGCAGCTTATGGCGGTTCGGGAGGTTCGTGAGGGGTGAGCAGTTCTTC
TRBD1	16	TRBV7-9	TRBJ1-2	-	CASSLMGDRGRHGYTF	TGTGCCAGCAGCTTAATGGGGGACAGGGGGCGACATGGCTACACCTTC
-	15	TRBV4-3	TRBJ2-1	-	CASSQTLAGGLGQFF	TGCGCCAGCAGCCAAACCCTAGCCGGGGGTTTGGGGCAGTTCTTC
-	12	TRBV19	TRBJ1-1	-	CASRSGNTEAFF	TGTGCCAGTAGGTCGGGGAACACTGAAGCTTTCTTT
-	15	TRBV4-2	TRBJ2-7	-	CASSQDRSGNYEQYF	TGTGCCAGCAGCCAAGATAGATCGGGGAACTACGAGCAGTACTTC
-	13	TRBV14	TRBJ1-2	-	CASSQVGVYGYTF	TGTGCCAGCAGCCAAGTGGGAGTCTATGGCTACACCTTC
TRBD2	15	TRBV27	TRBJ2-7	-	CASSFGLANSYEQYF	TGTGCCAGCAGTTTCGGACTAGCGAACTCCTACGAGCAGTACTTC
TRBD1	15	TRBV28	TRBJ2-5	-	CATSADRVSQETQYF	TGTGCCACCTCCGCAGACAGGGTTAGCCAAGAGACCCAGTACTTC
TRBD2	16	TRBV7-9	TRBJ2-7	-	CASSSPTSGGEYEQYF	TGTGCCAGCAGCTCGCCGACTAGCGGAGGCGAGTACGAGCAGTACTTC
TRBD1	15	TRBV28	TRBJ1-3	-	CASSSGQHTGNTIYF	TGTGCCAGCAGTTCGGGACAGCACACCGGAAACACCATATATTTT
TRBD2	14	TRBV29-1	TRBJ2-1	once	CSVGASGGFNEQFF	TGCAGCGTTGGGGCTAGCGGGGGCTTCAATGAGCAGTTCTTC
-	16	TRBV7-9	TRBJ1-4	once	CASSFAGTATNEKLFF	TGTGCCAGCAGCTTCGCCGGGACTGCAACTAATGAAAAACTGTTTTTT
TRBD2	16	TRBV27	TRBJ2-7	-	CASKGASGSGENEQYF	TGTGCCAGCAAAGGGGCTAGCGGGAGTGGGGAGAACGAGCAGTACTTC
TRBD2	18	TRBV27	TRBJ2-1	-	CASSWDGRLAGGGNEQFF	TGTGCCAGCAGTTGGGACGGGAGACTAGCGGGAGGGGGCAATGAGCAGTTCTTC
-	14	TRBV19	TRBJ2-7	-	CASSSGSQFYEQYF	TGTGCCAGTAGTTCCGGGTCGCAATTCTACGAGCAGTACTTC
TRBD2	15	TRBV6-5	TRBJ2-3	-	CASSRLAGPTDTQYF	TGTGCCAGCTCCAGACTAGCGGGGCCCACAGATACGCAGTATTTT
TRBD1	14	TRBV28	TRBJ1-1	-	CASRRDRGQGWAFF	TGTGCCAGCAGAAGGGACAGGGGCCAGGGGTGGGCTTTCTTT
-	13	TRBV7-3	TRBJ1-1	-	CASSVQGNTEAFF	TGTGCCAGCAGCGTGCAGGGAAACACTGAAGCTTTCTTT
TRBD1	17	TRBV5-1	TRBJ2-7	-	CASTLGSTGTGNSEQYF	TGCGCCAGCACCCTTGGGTCTACCGGGACAGGGAATAGCGAGCAGTACTTC
-	14	TRBV14	TRBJ1-1	-	CASSQAGGRTEAFF	TGTGCCAGCAGCCAAGCCGGGGGGCGGACTGAAGCTTTCTTT
-	13	TRBV6-5	TRBJ1-1	-	CASRPLKSAEAFF	TGTGCCAGCAGGCCTCTAAAAAGCGCTGAAGCTTTCTTT
-	14	TRBV10-3	TRBJ2-1	once	CAIRSGGALNEQFF	TGTGCCATCAGGAGTGGCGGGGCACTTAATGAGCAGTTCTTC
TRBD1	14	TRBV9	TRBJ1-2	-	CASSVGGTTGGAGF	TGTGCCAGCAGCGTAGGAGGCACGACAGGGGGAGCTGGCTTC
TRBD1	18	TRBV12-5	TRBJ2-7	-	CASGSTNYPGQGAYEQYF	TGTGCTAGTGGTTCAACGAACTACCCGGGACAGGGGGCCTACGAGCAGTACTTC
-	16	TRBV6-5	TRBJ2-1	-	CASSYTPVSSYNEQFF	TGTGCCAGCAGTTACACGCCGGTAAGCTCCTACAATGAGCAGTTCTTC
-	14	TRBV5-1	TRBJ2-7	-	CASSSEGHQYEQYF	TGCGCCAGCAGCTCTGAGGGACATCAGTACGAGCAGTACTTC
-	14	TRBV19	TRBJ2-2	-	CASSIGEFTGELFF	TGTGCCAGTAGTATAGGGGAGTTCACCGGGGAGCTGTTTTTT
TRBD1	14	TRBV10-1	TRBJ2-7	-	CASSDRGPSYEQYF	TGCGCCAGCAGTGACAGGGGGCCCTCCTACGAGCAGTACTTC
TRBD2	18	TRBV10-3	TRBJ2-3	-	CAISESTRGGSGTDTQYF	TGTGCCATCAGTGAGTCGACTCGGGGGGGGTCTGGCACAGATACGCAGTATTTT
-	14	TRBV2	TRBJ2-3	-	CASSERWAGDTQYF	TGTGCCAGCAGTGAAAGGTGGGCCGGAGATACGCAGTATTTT
-	13	TRBV19	TRBJ2-3	once	CASSIKHTDTQYF	TGTGCCAGTAGTATCAAACACACAGATACGCAGTATTTT
-	14	TRBV21-1	TRBJ1-4	-	CASSKCRGGEKLFF	TGTGCCAGCAGCAAATGCCGGGGAGGGGAAAAACTGTTTTTT
TRBD1	14	TRBV30	TRBJ2-4	-	CAWAWTGGYSIQYF	TGTGCCTGGGCTTGGACAGGGGGCTACAGCATTCAGTACTTC
TRBD1	16	TRBV5-1	TRBJ1-6	-	CASRVTGGSYNSPLHF	TGCGCCAGCAGGGTGACAGGGGGCTCCTATAATTCACCCCTCCACTTT
-	14	TRBV6-1	TRBJ1-1	once	CASSETWGYTEAFF	TGTGCCAGCAGTGAGACATGGGGCTACACTGAAGCTTTCTTT
-	14	TRBV11-3	TRBJ1-2	-	CASSLDGRLYGYTF	TGTGCCAGCAGCTTAGATGGCCGTCTCTATGGCTACACCTTC
TRBD2	15	TRBV6-1	TRBJ2-1	-	CASSEWVAGHNEQFF	TGTGCCAGCAGTGAATGGGTAGCGGGCCACAATGAGCAGTTCTTC
-	12	TRBV2	TRBJ2-5	once	CASSRVEETQYF	TGTGCCAGCAGCCGGGTAGAAGAGACCCAGTACTTC
-	15	TRBV10-2	TRBJ2-6	few	CASSDPGSGANVLTF	TGCGCCAGCAGTGATCCCGGGTCTGGGGCCAACGTCCTGACTTTC
-	13	TRBV27	TRBJ1-2	-	CASSLGAGDGYTF	TGTGCCAGCAGCCTAGGGGCAGGGGATGGCTACACCTTC
TRBD1	15	TRBV5-1	TRBJ2-2	-	CASSGGQGYTGELFF	TGCGCCAGCAGTGGGGGACAGGGTTACACCGGGGAGCTGTTTTTT
TRBD1	16	TRBV5-1	TRBJ2-7	-	CASSLEGQTYSYEQYF	TGCGCCAGCAGCTTGGAGGGACAGACCTACTCCTACGAGCAGTACTTC
-	12	TRBV2	TRBJ2-5	-	CASRQGGETQYF	TGTGCCAGCAGACAGGGCGGAGAGACCCAGTACTTC
TRBD2	17	TRBV27	TRBJ2-1	-	CASTPGNGLAGENEQFF	TGTGCCAGCACCCCTGGCAATGGACTAGCGGGGGAGAATGAGCAGTTCTTC